This TCR beta chain was found in a study of blood T cell repertoires in COVID-19. Sequenced by immunoSEQ multiplex PCR; TCRdb stores in-frame clones only, minus some. The sample has 50,000 to 65,000 clones, roughly 80% seen once. This CDR3 contains 15 residues. Trimming at V came to 4 bases and at J to 7 bases, leaving 9 bases not matched to a gene. Germline loops: CDR1 SGHTA, CDR2 FQGTGA. The receptor was derived from a woman aged 60 to 75 with acute or convalescent COVID-19. Sequenced: peripheral blood. This chain links TRBV7-3 with TRBJ2-2; TRBD1 matches 7 bases. CDR3 loop: CASSYQTGTGGELFF. Here the CDR3 DNA reads TGTGCCAGCAGCTACCAGACAGGGACGGGCGGGGAGCTGTTTTTT.